Below, 27 T cell receptor beta chains from the same sample are listed, as sequenced in a study of control samples from healthy donors and cancer patients. TCRdb's table, derived via immunoSEQ multiplex PCR, lists solely in-frame clones and lacks some. The table shows over 40,000 clones, with more than 70% occurring only once. Input material: PBMCs. These receptors originate from a man over 45 with head and neck cancer.

The CDR3 region has the DNA TGTGCCAGCAGCCTAGGGGGGGGGCGCTGGGAGACCCAGTACTTC. Translation: CASSLGGGRWETQYF. J is TRBJ2-5 and V is TRBV11-2; a weak D match, TRBD2 (7 bases). Germline V gene data show CDR1 as SGHAT and CDR2 as FQNNGV. This CDR3 has 15 amino acids. V gave up 5 bases and J gave up 5 bases, with 18 bases separating them.

The chain combines TRBV10-1 with TRBJ1-2; perhaps TRBD1 as D (5 bases). The CDR3 spans 16 residues. The germline V and J ends were trimmed by 0 bases and 6 bases, with 17 bases remaining between them. CDR1 and CDR2 (germline): WNHNN, SYGVQD (reference sequence). The CDR3 DNA follows: TGCGCCAGCAGTGAGTCGATCGGGGCCGGGGAGCATGGCTACACCTTC. Its translation: CASSESIGAGEHGYTF.

The rearrangement links TRBV29-1 to TRBJ2-1, with D possibly being TRBD2 (6 bases). The CDR3 totals 14 residues. The V end lost 3 bases, the J end lost 4 bases, and 13 bases lay between the germline ends. Germline V lookup: CDR1 SQVTM, CDR2 ANQGSEA. As DNA, the CDR3 is TGCAGCGTTGAGGGCGGGGCCGAATACAATGAGCAGTTCTTC. This sequence encodes CSVEGGAEYNEQFF.

This clone has just one count. The rearrangement links TRBV7-2 to TRBJ2-7, with unresolved D. Trimming left V 2 bases short and J 1 base short, with 0 bases between. Germline CDR1 SGHTA, CDR2 FQGNSA. The CDR3 has 11 amino acids. In DNA, the CDR3 is TGTGCCAGCAGCTTATCCTACGAGCAGTACTTC. This sequence encodes CASSLSYEQYF.

This chain uses TRBV18 with TRBJ2-1; maybe TRBD2 (5 bases). The V end was cut by 3 bases, the J end by 8 bases, with 17 bases between. The CDR3 consists of 15 residues. Germline V gene lookup returns CDR1 KGHSH and CDR2 LQKENI. CDR3 coding DNA: TGTGCCAGCTCACCCCCCCGGCTAGCTCAGGATGAGCAGTTCTTC. Translation: CASSPPRLAQDEQFF.

The V call is TRBV7-9, the J call TRBJ1-5; 11 bases are shared with TRBD1. Trimming cost V 4 bases and J 4 bases; bases outside gene matches: 0. This CDR3 has 14 amino acids. Germline lookup yields CDR1 SEHNR and CDR2 FQNEAQ (reference sequence). CDR3 in DNA: TGTGCCAGCAGCTGGGACAGGGGGAATCAGCCCCAGCATTTT. It encodes CASSWDRGNQPQHF. Complete variable domain (other parts from reference TRBV7-9 and TRBJ1-5): DTGVSQNPRHKITKRGQNVTFRCDPISEHNRLYWYRQTLGQGPEFLTYFQNEAQLEKSRLLSDRFSAERPKGSFSTLEIQRTEQGDSAMYLCASSWDRGNQPQHFGDGTRLSIL.

The chain carries TRBV6-4 and TRBJ1-5, with D hard to call. The CDR3 runs to 11 residues. The germline V gene encodes CDR1 MRHNA and CDR2 SNTAGT. V lost 4 bases and J 9 bases, leaving 7 bases between the germline ends. The CDR3 loop is CASSVVRPQHF. The CDR3 bases are TGTGCCAGCAGTGTTGTAAGGCCCCAGCATTTT.

This chain uses TRBV7-4 with TRBJ2-7, with a possible D match to TRBD2 (5 bases). The germline V gene has CDR1 SGHVT and CDR2 SQSDAQ. Trimming left V 11 bases short and J 4 bases short, with 21 bases between. The CDR3 runs to 14 residues. The CDR3 protein is CASTGGEPPYEQYF. The CDR3 DNA sequence: TGTGCCTCGACGGGTGGGGAGCCTCCTTACGAGCAGTACTTC.

This clone has only a few counts. V and J are TRBV5-8 and TRBJ2-3, with D unresolved. Germline V gives CDR1 SGHTS, CDR2 YDEGEE. Trimming pared 4 bases from V and 6 bases from J, leaving 15 bases between. There are 14 residues in the CDR3. In nucleotides, the CDR3 is TGTGCCAGCAGCCCGGGCCGGGCCCACGATACGCAGTATTTT. It codes for CASSPGRAHDTQYF.

The chain is built from TRBV2 and TRBJ2-7, with a tentative D call TRBD1 (6 bases). Germline values: CDR1 SNHLY, CDR2 FYNNEI. V dropped 5 bases and J dropped 5 bases, with 19 bases sitting between them. The CDR3 sequence is 15 residues long. The CDR3 sequence is CASSLDRPSGHEQYF. The CDR3, as DNA: TGTGCCAGCAGTTTGGACAGACCCTCGGGCCACGAGCAGTACTTC.

DNA of the CDR3: TGTGCCAGCAGCTTAGCTGGGGGGCCCTACGAGCAGTACTTC. Translated, it gives CASSLAGGPYEQYF. This chain joins TRBV13 and TRBJ2-7, with D perhaps given as TRBD1 or TRBD2 (6 bases each). This CDR3 spans 14 amino acids. Trimming shortened V by 1 base and J by 2 bases, and 9 bases separated the two germline ends. Germline V gives CDR1 PRHDT, CDR2 FYEKMQ (reference sequence).

The chain combines TRBV3-1 (or the pseudogene TRBV3-2) with TRBJ2-1; TRBD2 aligns across 8 bases. Germline V gene data show CDR1 as LGHDT and CDR2 as YNNKEL (reference sequence). This CDR3 contains 13 residues. V shed 6 bases and J 7 bases; nucleotides not matched to a gene: 5. The CDR3 bases are TGTGCCAGCAGACTAACTAGCGGAAATGAGCAGTTCTTC. Its translation is CASRLTSGNEQFF.

The genes are TRBV7-2 and TRBJ2-3, with TRBD1 identical over 8 bases. This CDR3 is built from 15 residues. CDR1 and CDR2 (germline): SGHTA, FQGNSA. J lost 3 bases, V lost 5 bases, and 7 bases had no gene match. CDR3 residues: CASSERTGRTDTQYF. In nucleotides, the CDR3 is TGTGCCAGCAGCGAGAGGACAGGGCGAACAGATACGCAGTATTTT.

This sequence joins TRBV7-2 and TRBJ2-7; TRBD1 matches at 7 bases. The CDR3 sequence is 16 residues long. Germline V gives CDR1 SGHTA, CDR2 FQGNSA. The ends lost 3 bases at V and 3 bases at J; junction bases unmatched: 11. For the CDR3, the DNA is TGTGCCAGCAGCTTGGTTCAGGGGGTGGGATTCTACGAGCAGTACTTC. This encodes CASSLVQGVGFYEQYF. Together with reference TRBV7-2 and TRBJ2-7, the CDR3 gives the full variable domain: GAGVSQSPSNKVTEKGKDVELRCDPISGHTALYWYRQSLGQGLEFLIYFQGNSAPDKSGLPSDRFSAERTGGSVSTLTIQRTQQEDSAVYLCASSLVQGVGFYEQYFGPGTRLTVT.

The V call is TRBV7-9, the J call TRBJ1-5, with D possibly TRBD1 on 5 matching bases. Between the trimmed V and J ends, which lost 5 bases and 0 bases, there was a span of 11 bases. The CDR3 contains 15 residues. Germline assignment: CDR1 SEHNR and CDR2 FQNEAQ (reference sequence). CDR3 amino acids: CASSPQGHSNQPQHF. CDR3 bases: TGTGCCAGCAGCCCCCAGGGTCATAGCAATCAGCCCCAGCATTTT.

The chain joins TRBV7-6 to TRBJ2-1, with 16 bases aligning to TRBD2. The CDR3 totals 17 residues. Germline CDR1 and CDR2: SGHVS and FNYEAQ. The V gene end was trimmed by 1 base and the J gene end by 8 bases; junction bases not matched to a gene: 5. CDR3 loop: CASSLVGTSGGAYEQFF. CDR3 sequence (DNA): TGTGCCAGCAGCTTAGTAGGGACTAGCGGGGGGGCCTATGAGCAGTTCTTC.

This clone was seen only once. The chain combines TRBV19 with TRBJ2-1; no clear D. Trimming cost V 0 bases and J 0 bases, with 6 bases left between them. Germline V CDR1 and CDR2: LNHDA, SQIVND (reference sequence). The CDR3 length is 15 residues. The CDR3 DNA follows: TGTGCCAGTAGTATAGACGTTCTCTCCTACAATGAGCAGTTCTTC. Protein sequence: CASSIDVLSYNEQFF.

V usage is TRBV11-3 and J usage is TRBJ2-5; 7 nucleotides line up with TRBD1. J lost 2 bases, V lost 5 bases, and 2 bases had no gene match. The CDR3 extends over 13 amino acids. The germline gives CDR1 SGHNT, CDR2 YENEEA. The CDR3 DNA reads TGTGCCAGCAGCCGGGACAGACAAGAGACCCAGTACTTC. This sequence encodes CASSRDRQETQYF.

The chain combines TRBV27 with TRBJ1-6; D might be TRBD1 (5 bases). CDR1 is MNHEY and CDR2 is SMNVEV in the germline V gene (reference sequence). The CDR3 contains 15 residues. V lost 5 bases and J lost 7, with 15 bases in between. CDR3 bases: TGTGCCAGCAGTCCACCGGGACTCGTGAATTCACCCCTCCACTTT. It encodes CASSPPGLVNSPLHF.

V is TRBV5-1 and J is TRBJ2-1; D remains unclear. In germline, CDR1 is SGHRS, CDR2 YFSETQ. V dropped 0 bases and J dropped 3 bases, with 7 bases sitting between them. This CDR3 has 14 residues. The CDR3 DNA is TGCGCCAGCAGCTTGGTTGTGGGCTACAATGAGCAGTTCTTC. Its translation: CASSLVVGYNEQFF.

V usage is TRBV5-5 and J usage is TRBJ2-5, with 7 bases aligning to TRBD1. The CDR3 covers 14 residues. With 3 bases clipped from V and 1 base from J, the junction kept 3 bases outside the gene matches. The germline CDR1 and CDR2 sequences are SGHKS and YYEKEE (reference sequence). CDR3 protein: CASSSGQTQETQYF. CDR3 coding DNA: TGTGCCAGCAGCTCGGGACAGACCCAAGAGACCCAGTACTTC.

The V call is TRBV28, the J call TRBJ1-1, with a possible D match to TRBD1 (5 bases). Trimming shortened V by 3 bases and J by 5 bases, and 10 bases separated the two germline ends. Looked up from germline, CDR1 is MDHEN and CDR2 is SYDVKM. This CDR3 contains 13 residues. The CDR3 here is CASSLQGRTEAFF. CDR3 sequence (DNA): TGTGCCAGCAGTTTGCAGGGCAGGACTGAAGCTTTCTTT.

V and J are TRBV19 and TRBJ1-5; 7 bases fit TRBD1. Trimming cost V 5 bases and J 1 base; bases outside gene matches: 11. CDR1 and CDR2 from the germline V gene are LNHDA and SQIVND (reference sequence). The CDR3 runs 17 residues. The CDR3 loop reads CASSGQVWVSSNQPQHF. CDR3 sequence (DNA): TGTGCCAGTAGTGGACAGGTCTGGGTATCGAGCAATCAGCCCCAGCATTTT.

The chain employs TRBV3-1 (or the pseudogene TRBV3-2) and TRBJ2-1; D uncertain. The CDR3 extends over 16 amino acids. Germline V gives CDR1 LGHDT, CDR2 YNNKEL (reference sequence). Trimming took 0 bases from V and 7 from J, leaving 16 bases between them. DNA for the CDR3: TGTGCCAGCAGCCAAGATTGGAGACGCAAACTTAATGAGCAGTTCTTC. This sequence encodes CASSQDWRRKLNEQFF.

This chain links TRBV5-1 with TRBJ2-5; TRBD2 is a possible D gene (7 bases). V shed 9 bases and J shed 6 bases, with 24 bases lying between them. The CDR3 has 15 amino acids. Germline CDR1 reads SGHRS; CDR2 reads YFSETQ. CDR3 bases: TGCGCCACCTCGGCTCTGGGGGGGCCCGTGCAGACCCAGTACTTC. Encoded protein: CATSALGGPVQTQYF.

Only one count was recorded for this clone. This sequence joins TRBV9 and TRBJ1-1, with 9 bases aligning to TRBD1. J was trimmed by 0 bases and V by 5 bases; bases with no gene match: 5. This CDR3 region has 15 residues. Germline V gene sequence: CDR1 SGDLS, CDR2 YYNGEE. CDR3 residues: CASRPGQGLNTEAFF. CDR3 bases: TGTGCCAGCAGACCGGGACAGGGTTTGAACACTGAAGCTTTCTTT.

The chain uses TRBV5-6 and TRBJ2-5; perhaps TRBD1 as D (6 bases). This CDR3 has 14 amino acids. The V end lost 0 bases, the J end lost 5 bases, and 11 bases lay between the germline ends. The germline V gene has CDR1 SGHDT and CDR2 YYEEEE. CDR3 nucleotides: TGTGCCAGCAGCTTGGACAGGGATGGCGAGACCCAGTACTTC. Residues: CASSLDRDGETQYF.